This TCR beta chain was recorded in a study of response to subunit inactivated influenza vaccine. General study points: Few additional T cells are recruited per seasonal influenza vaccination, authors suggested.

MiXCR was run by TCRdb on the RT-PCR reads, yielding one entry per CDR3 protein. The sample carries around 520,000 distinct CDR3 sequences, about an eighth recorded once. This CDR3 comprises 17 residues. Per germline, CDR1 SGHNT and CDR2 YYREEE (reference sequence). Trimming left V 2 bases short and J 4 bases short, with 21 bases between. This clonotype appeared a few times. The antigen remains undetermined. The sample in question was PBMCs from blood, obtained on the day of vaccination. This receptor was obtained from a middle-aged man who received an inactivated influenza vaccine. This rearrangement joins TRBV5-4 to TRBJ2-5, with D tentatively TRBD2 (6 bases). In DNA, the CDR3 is TGTGCCAGCAGCTTAAAAGTACGGGACTTTTACCGAGAGACCCAGTACTTC. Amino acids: CASSLKVRDFYRETQYF. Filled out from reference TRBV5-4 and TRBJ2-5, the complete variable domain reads ETGVTQSPTHLIKTRGQQVTLRCSSQSGHNTVSWYQQALGQGPQFIFQYYREEENGRGNFPPRFSGLQFPNYSSELNVNALELDDSALYLCASSLKVRDFYRETQYFGPGTRLLVL.